Shown below are 24 T cell receptor beta chains from a single sample sequenced in a study of CD8+CD57+ T cells in acquired aplastic anemia. The template for TCR beta VDJ and CDR3 sequence profiling was genomic DNA. TCRdb used MiXCR to reprocess the reads, holding one entry per CDR3 protein. The sample holds approximately 190,000 distinct CDR3 sequences, around half seen once. Patients sequenced had flow cytometry evidence of CD8+CD57+ cell expansion. The sample comprised sorted CD4+, CD8+, or CD8+CD57+ T cells (not recorded which) from PBMCs. The receptors stem from a human donor with aplastic anemia.

Many counts were recorded for this clonotype. This chain joins TRBV7-3 and TRBJ2-6; TRBD2 might be the D (5 bases). Trimming left V 5 bases short and J 0 bases short, with 8 bases between. The CDR3 consists of 15 residues. Germline CDR1 and CDR2: SGHTA and FQGTGA. Here the CDR3 reads CASSLGASGANVLTF. The CDR3 coding sequence is TGTGCCAGCAGCCTGGGAGCCTCTGGGGCCAACGTCCTGACTTTC.

The table lists this clonotype with a few counts. V gene TRBV10-3 combines with J gene TRBJ2-7, with D possibly matching TRBD2 (5 bases). Trimming took 0 bases from V and 6 from J, leaving 15 bases between them. This CDR3 is built from 15 residues. CDR1 is ENHRY, CDR2 SYGVKD, per germline. The CDR3 coding sequence is TGTGCCATCAGTGAGTCGACGTTGCGGGTCGGCGAGCAGTACTTC. Its translation is CAISESTLRVGEQYF.

This clonotype was seen at least ten times. This sequence joins TRBV5-4 and TRBJ2-1; 7 bases match TRBD1. From germline, CDR1 is SGHNT and CDR2 YYREEE (reference sequence). V lost 7 bases to trimming and J lost 8 bases; unmatched junction nucleotides: 15. The CDR3 runs 15 residues. CDR3 sequence: CASGTRTGGGDEQFF. CDR3 nucleotide sequence: TGTGCCAGCGGGACCCGGACAGGTGGGGGCGATGAGCAGTTCTTC.

This rearrangement joins TRBV19 to TRBJ1-5; D is possibly TRBD1 (6 bases). The germline CDR1 and CDR2 sequences are LNHDA and SQIVND (reference sequence). This CDR3 is 15 amino acids long. V gave up 2 bases and J gave up 4 bases, with 12 bases separating them. The CDR3 loop reads CASSIQGKTNQPQHF. The CDR3 region has the DNA TGTGCCAGTAGTATACAGGGGAAGACAAATCAGCCCCAGCATTTT.

The chain has TRBV7-4 and TRBJ1-2; 7 bases are shared with TRBD1. The V gene end was trimmed by 1 base and the J gene end by 3 bases; junction bases not matched to a gene: 5. The CDR3 has 15 residues. CDR1 and CDR2 (germline): SGHVT, SQSDAQ. In DNA form, the CDR3 reads TGTGCCAGCAGCTTAGGACAGGGAGAGTACTATGGCTACACCTTC. This translates into CASSLGQGEYYGYTF.

This clonotype was picked up many times. The chain has TRBV19 and TRBJ2-3; 8 nucleotides agree with TRBD2. The CDR3 is made up of 16 amino acids. Trimming removed 4 bases from V and 4 bases from J; junction bases left unmatched: 10. The germline CDR1 and CDR2 sequences are LNHDA and SQIVND (reference sequence). CDR3 in amino acids: CASSKLRTSLPDTQYF. DNA of the CDR3: TGTGCCAGTAGTAAACTGCGGACTAGCCTCCCAGATACGCAGTATTTT.

With regard to this clonotype: This sequence may be a read error, since a much larger clone differs from it by one base. J is TRBJ2-7 and V is TRBV15, with D possibly matching TRBD1 (6 bases). The CDR3 has 15 amino acids. The V gene's germline CDR1 is LNHNV and CDR2 YYDKDF (reference sequence). V was cut by 2 bases and J by 2 bases, with 13 bases left in between. The CDR3 sequence is CATSRTGTPAYEQYF. The CDR3 nucleotides read TGTGCCACCAGCAGAACCGGGACACCCGCCTACGAGCAGTACTTC.

This clonotype was picked up many times. The genes are TRBV7-8 and TRBJ2-5; D gene unclear. The CDR3 has 13 amino acids. Germline lookup yields CDR1 SGHVS and CDR2 FQNEAQ. Between the trimmed V and J ends, which lost 0 bases and 5 bases, there was a span of 7 bases. CDR3 in amino acids: CASSLAMLETQYF. The CDR3 nucleotides read TGTGCCAGCAGCTTAGCGATGTTGGAGACCCAGTACTTC.

The gene calls are TRBV15 and TRBJ2-1, with D perhaps TRBD2 (6 bases). CDR3 length equals 16 residues. The V end lost 10 bases, the J end lost 0 bases, and 19 bases lay between the germline ends. Germline lookup yields CDR1 LNHNV and CDR2 YYDKDF (reference sequence). In nucleotides, the CDR3 is TGTGCCATCGGTGGGGACTGGGGCGGCTCCTACAATGAGCAGTTCTTC. It translates to CAIGGDWGGSYNEQFF. Full variable domain (remainder filled in from reference TRBV15 and TRBJ2-1): DAMVIQNPRYQVTQFGKPVTLSCSQTLNHNVMYWYQQKSSQAPKLLFHYYDKDFNNEADTPDNFQSRRPNTSFCFLDIRSPGLGDTAMYLCAIGGDWGGSYNEQFFGPGTRLTVL.

The chain links TRBV7-2 to TRBJ2-1; D remains ambiguous. Germline CDR1 reads SGHTA; CDR2 reads FQGNSA. Trimming took 5 bases from V and 6 from J, leaving 8 bases between them. The CDR3 is 12 amino acids. The CDR3 loop reads CASSGPGNEQFF. Written as DNA, the CDR3 is TGTGCCAGCAGCGGCCCGGGCAATGAGCAGTTCTTC.

V is TRBV19 and J is TRBJ1-1; tentative D call: TRBD1 (6 bases). Deletions cut 3 bases from V and 4 bases from J, with 15 bases between. Germline lookup yields CDR1 LNHDA and CDR2 SQIVND (reference sequence). The length of the CDR3 is 15 residues. In nucleotides, the CDR3 is TGTGCCAGTAGTATTAGCTGGGGGCGGGGCACTGAAGCTTTCTTT. Amino acids: CASSISWGRGTEAFF.

J is TRBJ2-7 and V is TRBV2; 12 nucleotides line up with TRBD2. Germline V gene data show CDR1 as SNHLY and CDR2 as FYNNEI. The CDR3 loop spans 15 amino acids. V was pared by 6 bases and J by 7 bases, with 10 bases of the junction left unmatched. For the CDR3, the DNA is TGTGCCAGCAGCGGGACTAGCGGGCCCGTAGGGGAGCAGTACTTC. This gives the protein CASSGTSGPVGEQYF.

This clonotype was detected a few times. The J gene is TRBJ2-5, the V gene TRBV19; 7 positions agree with TRBD1. CDR3 length: 13 residues. J gave up 7 bases and V 4 bases, and 6 bases lay outside the gene matches. Germline assignment: CDR1 LNHDA and CDR2 SQIVND (reference sequence). The CDR3 protein is CASSTRDSRTQYF. CDR3 DNA sequence: TGTGCCAGTAGTACGAGGGACAGCCGGACCCAGTACTTC.

This clonotype came up many times. The rearrangement joins TRBV29-1 to TRBJ2-3; 7 bases align to TRBD1. J gave up 2 bases and V 7 bases, and 6 bases lay outside the gene matches. The CDR3 has 13 residues. Germline-derived CDR1 and CDR2 are SQVTM and ANQGSEA. The CDR3 sequence: CSGSTGPTDTQYF. DNA of the CDR3: TGCAGCGGATCGACAGGGCCCACAGATACGCAGTATTTT.

A word on this clonotype: An end of the junction differs from the germline gene, which may be a read error. The rearrangement links TRBV10-3 to TRBJ1-4; TRBD1 matches at 10 bases. CDR1 and CDR2 (germline): ENHRY, SYGVKD. This CDR3 is 15 amino acids long. CDR3 coding DNA: TGTGCCAGCAGTGAAGGACAGGGGGCTAATGAAAAACTGTTTTTT. It yields the protein CASSEGQGANEKLFF.

A single count supports this clonotype. The chain employs TRBV19 and TRBJ1-2; D is unresolved. V was trimmed by 6 bases and J by 3 bases, leaving 17 bases between them. Germline V CDR1 and CDR2: LNHDA, SQIVND (reference sequence). The CDR3 is made up of 15 amino acids. The CDR3 reads CASSPSAGGDYGYTF. CDR3 coding DNA: TGTGCCAGTAGCCCGAGCGCGGGCGGAGACTATGGCTACACCTTC.

The chain uses TRBV20-1 and TRBJ1-1, with TRBD1 identical over 7 bases. In germline, CDR1 is DFQATT, CDR2 SNEGSKA (reference sequence). The CDR3 runs 13 residues. Unmatched junction bases numbered 2, after V lost 1 base and J lost 3 bases. The CDR3 sequence: CSARGQGDTEAFF. CDR3 DNA sequence: TGCAGTGCTAGAGGGCAGGGGGACACTGAAGCTTTCTTT.

Only a few counts were recorded for this clonotype. The gene calls are TRBV7-3 and TRBJ1-6; no definite D call. Germline V CDR1 and CDR2: SGHTA, FQGTGA. The CDR3 contains 14 residues. V was shortened by 1 base and J by 10 bases, with 11 bases between the two germline ends. The CDR3 is CASSLNAVGSPLHF. CDR3 sequence (DNA): TGTGCCAGCAGCTTAAACGCTGTGGGATCACCCCTCCACTTT.

This clonotype was counted at least ten times. V usage is TRBV7-8 and J usage is TRBJ2-3; 10 bases match TRBD2. This CDR3 spans 14 amino acids. The germline V gene has CDR1 SGHVS and CDR2 FQNEAQ. The junction had 0 bases not matched to a gene; V was cut back by 5 bases and J by 1 base. The CDR3 sequence is CASSGLAGTDTQYF. In DNA, the CDR3 is TGTGCCAGCAGCGGACTAGCGGGCACAGATACGCAGTATTTT.

The rearrangement joins TRBV10-3 to TRBJ2-5, with a possible D match to TRBD2 (5 bases). From germline, CDR1 is ENHRY and CDR2 SYGVKD. The CDR3 consists of 13 residues. V was pared by 4 bases and J by 4 bases, with 10 bases between. The CDR3 DNA sequence: TGTGCCATCAGTGGACTATCGGGAGAGACCCAGTACTTC. Translating it yields CAISGLSGETQYF.

J is TRBJ1-3 and V is TRBV7-8, with D unclear. Germline V gene sequence: CDR1 SGHVS, CDR2 FQNEAQ. The ends were cut back, 5 bases at V and 1 base at J, with 12 bases in the middle. CDR3 length: 15 residues. CDR3 loop: CASSRYEGSGNTIYF. The CDR3 DNA is TGTGCCAGCAGCAGATACGAAGGGTCTGGAAACACCATATATTTT.

The sample holds one count of this clonotype. The chain links TRBV5-8 to TRBJ2-3; 8 bases are shared with TRBD2. The V and J ends lost 2 bases and 6 bases, in that order; junction bases with no gene match: 2. The length of the CDR3 is 13 residues. Germline V gene data show CDR1 as SGHTS and CDR2 as YDEGEE. The CDR3 sequence: CASSFRGGDTQYF. CDR3 DNA sequence: TGTGCCAGCAGCTTCCGCGGGGGGGATACGCAGTATTTT. Drawing the rest from reference TRBV5-8 and TRBJ2-3, the complete variable domain is EAGVTQSPTHLIKTRGQQATLRCSPISGHTSVYWYQQALGLGLQFLLWYDEGEERNRGNFPPRFSGRQFPNYSSELNVNALELEDSALYLCASSFRGGDTQYFGPGTRLTVL.

This clonotype showed up just once. This chain joins TRBV7-2 and TRBJ1-4, with D perhaps TRBD1 (5 bases). V lost 1 base and J lost 8, with 11 bases in between. Germline CDR1 reads SGHTA; CDR2 reads FQGNSA. This CDR3 region has 14 residues. CDR3 region: CASSLVAGMEKLFF. In DNA, the CDR3 is TGTGCCAGCAGCTTAGTGGCAGGGATGGAAAAACTGTTTTTT. The full variable domain, completed using reference TRBV7-2 and TRBJ1-4, is GAGVSQSPSNKVTEKGKDVELRCDPISGHTALYWYRQSLGQGLEFLIYFQGNSAPDKSGLPSDRFSAERTGGSVSTLTIQRTQQEDSAVYLCASSLVAGMEKLFFGSGTQLSVL.

The chain employs TRBV11-2 and TRBJ2-7; 10 bases are shared with TRBD1. J lost 1 base, V lost 4 bases, and 7 bases had no gene match. This CDR3 spans 16 amino acids. The germline CDR1 and CDR2 sequences are SGHAT and FQNNGV. The CDR3 nucleotides are TGTGCCAGCAGCTCCCTGACAGGGGGCGCATCCTACGAGCAGTACTTC. It codes for CASSSLTGGASYEQYF. The entire variable domain, with the rest obtained from reference TRBV11-2 and TRBJ2-7, is as follows: EAGVAQSPRYKIIEKRQSVAFWCNPISGHATLYWYQQILGQGPKLLIQFQNNGVVDDSQLPKDRFSAERLKGVDSTLKIQPAKLEDSAVYLCASSSLTGGASYEQYFGPGTRLTVT.